Described below is a single T cell receptor (beta chain) sequence and its context. CDR3 length equals 14 residues. Germline lookup yields CDR1 MNHNS and CDR2 SASEGT. The trim removed 8 bases at V and 7 bases at J, leaving 9 bases unmatched. Patients showing uncontrolled infection, other autoimmune disease, pregnancy or lactation were ineligible. The diagnoses drew upon clinical symptoms, serum thyroxine and TRAb, thyroid ultrasound and orbital computed tomography. Researchers amplified the TCR beta CDR3 regions from RNA transcripts. During a first-round RT-PCR of the TCR CDR3, the HTBI primer set was used. Each CDR3 protein is one row after TCRdb ran MiXCR on the multiplex PCR reads. The repertoire holds about 420,000 distinct CDR3 sequences, with roughly 13% as singletons. These data originate in a study of T cells in Graves' hyperthyroidism and ophthalmopathy. Study-wide background: Before treatment of any kind, peripheral blood was taken at initial diagnosis.

The chain is built from TRBV6-1 and TRBJ1-4; TRBD1 matches at 8 bases. Material: blood. This receptor was obtained from a woman under 30 with Graves' hyperthyroidism. The CDR3 nucleotides read TGTGCCAGCGACAGGGGAAGTGGTCGTGAAAAACTGTTTTTT. Its protein product is CASDRGSGREKLFF.